The 21 T cell receptor beta chains given below trace back to one sample, sequenced in a study of control samples from healthy donors and cancer patients. Produced via immunoSEQ multiplex PCR; TCRdb's table is partial and in-frame only. The table lists 90,000 or so clones, about 89% of them singletons. Sequenced material: PBMCs. Source of these receptors: a woman aged 45-65 years with colorectal cancer.

This chain joins TRBV30 and TRBJ2-6; 11 bases align to TRBD1. Germline CDR1 GTSNPN, CDR2 SVGIG (reference sequence). The CDR3 is made up of 16 amino acids. CDR3 nucleotide sequence: TGTGCGAAGGACGGGACAGGGGGCTCTGGGGCCAACGTCCTGACTTTC. Protein sequence: CAKDGTGGSGANVLTF. Based on the CDR3 plus reference TRBV30 and TRBJ2-6, the full variable domain is SQTIHQWPATLVQPVGSPLSLECTVEGTSNPNLYWYRQAAGRGLQLLFYSVGIGQISSEVPQNLSASRPQDRQFILSSKKLLLSDSGFYLCAKDGTGGSGANVLTFGAGSRLTVL.

Details on this clone: Other DNA sequences in this sample translate to the same CDR3. The chain combines TRBV2 with TRBJ2-1; no definite D call. The V gene's germline CDR1 is SNHLY and CDR2 FYNNEI. The CDR3 has 13 amino acids. Trimming stripped 7 bases from V and 4 bases from J, with 11 bases between. As DNA, the CDR3 is TGTGCCAGCAAATCCCGGATTTACAATGAGCAGTTCTTC. It specifies CASKSRIYNEQFF.

This chain joins TRBV19 and TRBJ1-1; possible D gene TRBD1, 6 bases. Trimming removed 4 bases from V and 0 bases from J, with 12 bases in between. This CDR3 comprises 15 residues. Germline CDR1 and CDR2: LNHDA and SQIVND (reference sequence). The CDR3 region is CASSTGQFLNTEAFF. The DNA of the CDR3 is TGTGCCAGTAGTACAGGACAGTTCCTGAACACTGAAGCTTTCTTT. The full variable domain, with the rest looked up from reference TRBV19 and TRBJ1-1, is DGGITQSPKYLFRKEGQNVTLSCEQNLNHDAMYWYRQDPGQGLRLIYYSQIVNDFQKGDIAEGYSVSREKKESFPLTVTSAQKNPTAFYLCASSTGQFLNTEAFFGQGTRLTVV.

This chain connects TRBV10-1 to TRBJ2-5; TRBD1 agrees at 10 bases. CDR1 is WNHNN, CDR2 SYGVQD, per germline (reference sequence). CDR3 length equals 15 residues. Unmatched junction bases numbered 5, after V lost 3 bases and J lost 4 bases. The CDR3 DNA is TGCGCCAGCAGTGACCCTGACAGGGGGCGAGAGACCCAGTACTTC. Its translation is CASSDPDRGRETQYF.

The V and J genes are TRBV6-5 and TRBJ1-2, with 8 bases fitting TRBD1. CDR1 is MNHEY, CDR2 SVGAGI, per germline. The CDR3 extends over 12 amino acids. V lost 6 bases, J lost 8 bases, and 5 bases stayed unmatched. This chain's CDR3 is CASRTGGWGYTF. CDR3 nucleotide sequence: TGTGCCAGCAGAACAGGGGGATGGGGCTACACCTTC.

The rearrangement joins TRBV10-3 to TRBJ1-1; perhaps TRBD1 as D (6 bases). The germline V gene has CDR1 ENHRY and CDR2 SYGVKD. This CDR3 contains 12 residues. V lost 5 bases and J lost 7, with 11 bases in between. CDR3 bases: TGTGCCATCAGTTCACAGGGCCATGAAGCTTTCTTT. Translated, it gives CAISSQGHEAFF.

This clone was observed once. The J gene is TRBJ2-2, the V gene TRBV2; the D gene is possibly TRBD1 (5 bases). Trimming left V 5 bases short and J 7 bases short, with 14 bases between. The CDR3 spans 14 residues. Germline CDR1 reads SNHLY; CDR2 reads FYNNEI. The DNA of the CDR3 is TGTGCCAGCAGTCCCCAGGGTAACGGCGGGGAGCTGTTTTTT. Amino acid sequence: CASSPQGNGGELFF.

This clone was observed once. The chain employs TRBV27 and TRBJ2-7; D is perhaps TRBD1 (6 bases). This CDR3 is 14 amino acids long. Germline CDR1 is MNHEY and CDR2 is SMNVEV (reference sequence). V lost 8 bases, J lost 2 bases, and 16 bases lay in between. The CDR3 sequence: CASPGQIPAYEQYV. The CDR3 DNA follows: TGTGCCAGCCCCGGACAGATTCCAGCCTACGAGCAGTACGTC.

The chain employs TRBV28 and TRBJ1-1, with a possible D match to TRBD1 (6 bases). Per the germline V gene, CDR1 is MDHEN and CDR2 is SYDVKM. The CDR3 contains 14 residues. Trimming left V 2 bases short and J 9 bases short, with 16 bases between. CDR3 nucleotides: TGTGCCAGCAGTTTACGACGGGACACTTATCAAGCTTTCTTT. It codes for CASSLRRDTYQAFF.

The sample holds a few counts of this clone. V and J are TRBV6-2 or TRBV6-3 and TRBJ1-1; perhaps TRBD1 as D (5 bases). Trimming pared 0 bases from V and 4 bases from J, leaving 15 bases between. From germline, CDR1 is MNHEY and CDR2 SVGEGT. The CDR3 is made up of 16 amino acids. The CDR3 sequence is CASSYSGTGRGTEAFF. The CDR3 coding sequence is TGTGCCAGCAGTTACTCAGGGACGGGCCGGGGCACTGAAGCTTTCTTT.

The V call is TRBV2, the J call TRBJ2-7; D may be TRBD2 (5 bases). The CDR3 has 14 amino acids. Germline V gene data show CDR1 as SNHLY and CDR2 as FYNNEI. Trimming took off 3 bases at V and 0 bases at J, with 9 bases between the two ends. CDR3: CASSDLGVSYEQYV. CDR3 bases: TGTGCCAGCAGTGACTTGGGAGTCTCCTACGAGCAGTACGTC.

V and J are TRBV7-2 and TRBJ1-1, with D maybe TRBD1 (5 bases). V lost 1 base and J 0 bases, leaving 12 bases between the germline ends. Germline V gives CDR1 SGHTA, CDR2 FQGNSA. CDR3 size: 16 residues. This CDR3 reads CASSLEKGLMNTEAFF. The CDR3 region has the DNA TGTGCCAGCAGCTTAGAGAAGGGGCTCATGAACACTGAAGCTTTCTTT.

The rearrangement links TRBV12-3 or TRBV12-4 to TRBJ2-1; no definite D call. Trimming shortened V by 5 bases and J by 8 bases, and 10 bases separated the two germline ends. The CDR3 is 12 residues long. This CDR3 is CASSRVPDEQFF. DNA of the CDR3: TGTGCCAGCAGTCGGGTTCCGGATGAGCAGTTCTTC.

The chain uses TRBV29-1 and TRBJ2-2; D might be TRBD1 (5 bases). Germline CDR1 reads SQVTM; CDR2 reads ANQGSEA. The V and J ends lost 3 bases and 0 bases respectively, with 5 bases between them. The CDR3 spans 13 residues. CDR3 DNA sequence: TGCAGCGTTGAGACAGCGAACACCGGGGAGCTGTTTTTT. This sequence encodes CSVETANTGELFF.

The J gene is TRBJ2-1, the V gene TRBV5-5; a possible D gene is TRBD1 (5 bases). Trimming shortened V by 0 bases and J by 5 bases, and 9 bases separated the two germline ends. The CDR3 is 14 amino acids. Germline values: CDR1 SGHKS, CDR2 YYEKEE (reference sequence). The CDR3 is CASSLAQGHNEQFF. The CDR3 coding sequence is TGTGCCAGCAGCTTGGCGCAGGGCCACAATGAGCAGTTCTTC.

This sequence joins TRBV10-3 and TRBJ1-2, with 10 bases identical to TRBD1. The germline gives CDR1 ENHRY, CDR2 SYGVKD. CDR3 length equals 13 residues. Trimming at V came to 9 bases and at J to 2 bases, leaving 3 bases not matched to a gene. The CDR3 is CAIRQGANYGYTF. The CDR3 DNA reads TGTGCCATTCGACAGGGGGCGAACTATGGCTACACCTTC.

This chain joins TRBV10-2 and TRBJ1-1; perhaps TRBD1 as D (5 bases). CDR1 and CDR2 from the germline V gene are WSHSY and SAAADI. The V gene lost 6 bases and the J gene lost 7 bases, with 12 bases spanning the gap. This CDR3 is built from 12 residues. CDR3: CASSPGRIEAFF. Here the CDR3 DNA reads TGCGCCAGCAGCCCGGGACGGATTGAAGCTTTCTTT.

This chain joins TRBV28 and TRBJ2-5; D not resolved. CDR1 MDHEN and CDR2 SYDVKM come from the germline V gene. CDR3 size: 14 residues. V was clipped by 7 bases and J by 4 bases, with 16 bases between them. The CDR3 loop reads CASNLRQSLETQYF. The CDR3 DNA is TGTGCCAGCAACTTGAGACAATCGCTAGAGACCCAGTACTTC.

This chain uses TRBV11-2 with TRBJ2-2; D possibly corresponds to TRBD2 (5 bases). The CDR3 loop spans 19 amino acids. Per the germline V gene, CDR1 is SGHAT and CDR2 is FQNNGV. V dropped 0 bases and J dropped 2 bases, with 19 bases sitting between them. In nucleotides, the CDR3 is TGTGCCAGCAGCTTAGATACGGTAGGTCGGGATCGAAACACCGGGGAGCTGTTTTTT. Its translation: CASSLDTVGRDRNTGELFF.

V gene TRBV9 combines with J gene TRBJ2-3, with 12 bases that match TRBD2. This CDR3 is built from 16 residues. J was trimmed by 2 bases and V by 3 bases; bases with no gene match: 4. Germline V gene data show CDR1 as SGDLS and CDR2 as YYNGEE. The CDR3 nucleotides are TGTGCCAGCAGCGCCCGACTAGCGGGGGACACAGATACGCAGTATTTT. It encodes CASSARLAGDTDTQYF. Full variable domain (remainder filled in from reference TRBV9 and TRBJ2-3): DSGVTQTPKHLITATGQRVTLRCSPRSGDLSVYWYQQSLDQGLQFLIQYYNGEERAKGNILERFSAQQFPDLHSELNLSSLELGDSALYFCASSARLAGDTDTQYFGPGTRLTVL.

Only one count was recorded for this clone. The gene calls are TRBV19 and TRBJ1-5; D gene ambiguous. V gave up 1 base and J gave up 11 bases, with 12 bases separating them. This CDR3 region has 13 residues. CDR1 LNHDA and CDR2 SQIVND come from the germline V gene (reference sequence). CDR3 nucleotide sequence: TGTGCCAGTAGTATAGGAGTTGGTTCAGCCCAGCATTTT. This translates into CASSIGVGSAQHF.